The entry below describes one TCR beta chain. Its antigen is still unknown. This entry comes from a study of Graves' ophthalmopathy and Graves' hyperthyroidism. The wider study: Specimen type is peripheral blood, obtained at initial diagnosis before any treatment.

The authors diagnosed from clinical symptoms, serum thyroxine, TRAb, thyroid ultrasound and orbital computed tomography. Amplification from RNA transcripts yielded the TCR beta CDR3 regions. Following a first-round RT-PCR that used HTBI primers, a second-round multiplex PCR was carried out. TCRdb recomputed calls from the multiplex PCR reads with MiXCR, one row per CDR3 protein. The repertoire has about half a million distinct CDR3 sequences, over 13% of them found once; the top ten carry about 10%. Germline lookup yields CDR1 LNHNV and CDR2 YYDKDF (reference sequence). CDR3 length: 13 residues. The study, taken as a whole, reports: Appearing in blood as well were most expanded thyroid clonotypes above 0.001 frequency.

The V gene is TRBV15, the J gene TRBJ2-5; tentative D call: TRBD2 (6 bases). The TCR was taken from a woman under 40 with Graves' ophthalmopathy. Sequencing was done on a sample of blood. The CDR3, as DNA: TGTGCGAGGGAAGGAGGGGACGGCGAGACCCAGTACTTC. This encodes CAREGGDGETQYF.